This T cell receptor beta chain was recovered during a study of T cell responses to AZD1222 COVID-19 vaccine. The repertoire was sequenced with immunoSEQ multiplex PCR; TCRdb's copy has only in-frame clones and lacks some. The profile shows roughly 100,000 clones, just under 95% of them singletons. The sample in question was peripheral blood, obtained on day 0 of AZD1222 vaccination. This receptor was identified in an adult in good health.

CDR3 sequence (DNA): TGTGCCAGCAGCTTAGAACCCCCTGGGAATGAGCAGTTCTTC. Its protein is CASSLEPPGNEQFF. The chain employs TRBV7-9 and TRBJ2-1; no firm D call. V was cut by 1 base and J by 7 bases, with 11 bases left in between. CDR1 is SEHNR and CDR2 is FQNEAQ in the germline V gene (reference sequence). This CDR3 has 14 amino acids. Complete variable domain (other parts from reference TRBV7-9 and TRBJ2-1): DTGVSQNPRHKITKRGQNVTFRCDPISEHNRLYWYRQTLGQGPEFLTYFQNEAQLEKSRLLSDRFSAERPKGSFSTLEIQRTEQGDSAMYLCASSLEPPGNEQFFGPGTRLTVL.